Below are 10 T cell receptor beta chains sequenced from a single sample in a study of cytomegalovirus exposure and HLA in healthy donors. Use of 60 Vbeta and 13 Jbeta primers characterized the PCR. Clones were sequenced by immunoSEQ multiplex PCR, and TCRdb holds only the in-frame ones, with some missing. The sample has roughly 180,000 clones, approximately 80% seen once. Sequencing was performed on PBMCs. All receptors come from a boy between 2 and 10 years old in good health and CMV-seronegative.

The chain has TRBV11-2 and TRBJ1-2; no definite D call. Germline CDR1 is SGHAT and CDR2 is FQNNGV. The CDR3 runs 15 residues. Trimming shortened V by 8 bases and J by 7 bases, and 23 bases separated the two germline ends. The CDR3 DNA is TGTGCCAGCCCCCCCGGGTTAGGAGTATGCCTTGGCTACACCTTC. As protein: CASPPGLGVCLGYTF.

This clone was seen once. The chain employs TRBV30 and TRBJ1-1; D might be TRBD1 (6 bases). Germline lookup yields CDR1 GTSNPN and CDR2 SVGIG (reference sequence). V was pared by 5 bases and J by 8 bases, with 12 bases between. CDR3 size: 11 residues. CDR3: CAWREGTEAFF. Here the CDR3 DNA reads TGTGCCTGGCGGGAAGGGACAGAAGCTTTCTTT.

The DNA for the CDR3 is TGCGCCAGCAGCCAAAGGGGACCAGGGGGCACTGGGGCCAACGTCCTGACTTTC. Amino acids: CASSQRGPGGTGANVLTF. The rearrangement joins TRBV4-3 to TRBJ2-6, with 8 bases matching TRBD1. CDR1 is LGHNA and CDR2 is YSLEER in the germline V gene. There are 18 residues in the CDR3. V trimming: 2 bases; J trimming: 2 bases; junction bases outside the gene matches: 8.

The chain uses TRBV5-6 and TRBJ2-2; 11 bases match TRBD2. The germline V gene has CDR1 SGHDT and CDR2 YYEEEE. The ends lost 4 bases at V and 3 bases at J; junction bases unmatched: 5. The CDR3 totals 16 residues. DNA of the CDR3: TGTGCCAGCAGCCTGAGGACTAGCGGGTACACCGGGGAGCTGTTTTTT. It specifies CASSLRTSGYTGELFF.

The genes are TRBV6-1 and TRBJ1-1, with D perhaps matching TRBD1 (5 bases). The CDR3 runs to 13 residues. Trimming stripped 6 bases from V and 1 base from J, with 9 bases between. Germline loops: CDR1 MNHNS, CDR2 SASEGT. The CDR3 bases are TGTGCCAGCAGGGGCAGGGAGAACACTGAAGCTTTCTTT. This codes for CASRGRENTEAFF.

The chain carries TRBV6-1 and TRBJ2-3; TRBD2 is a possible D gene (6 bases). This CDR3 region has 16 residues. V lost 1 base and J lost 2, with 13 bases in between. The germline CDR1 and CDR2 sequences are MNHNS and SASEGT. CDR3 sequence: CASSEGNSGITDTQYF. The CDR3 DNA sequence: TGTGCCAGCAGTGAAGGGAATAGCGGAATCACAGATACGCAGTATTTT.

This clone was found a few times. V usage is TRBV29-1 and J usage is TRBJ2-7; 10 bases are shared with TRBD1. With 7 bases clipped from V and 6 bases from J, the junction kept 6 bases outside the gene matches. The germline V gene has CDR1 SQVTM and CDR2 ANQGSEA. The CDR3 loop spans 12 amino acids. The CDR3 DNA reads as TGCAGCGCCGGGACAGGGGTCTCCGAGCAGTACTTC. As protein: CSAGTGVSEQYF.

The V call is TRBV5-6, the J call TRBJ2-1; D perhaps matches TRBD2 (5 bases). CDR1 and CDR2 from the germline V gene are SGHDT and YYEEEE. This CDR3 is 12 amino acids long. V lost 4 bases to trimming and J lost 10 bases, with 12 bases between them. CDR3 sequence: CASSQDLGEQFF. In DNA form, the CDR3 reads TGTGCCAGCAGCCAGGACTTGGGGGAGCAGTTCTTC.

V and J are TRBV2 and TRBJ2-2, with 9 bases fitting TRBD1. Per the germline V gene, CDR1 is SNHLY and CDR2 is FYNNEI. V shed 8 bases, J shed 4 bases, and the junction held 2 bases outside the gene matches. There are 13 residues in the CDR3. In nucleotides, the CDR3 is TGTGCCAGCGGGACAGGGATCACCGGGGAGCTGTTTTTT. Its translation: CASGTGITGELFF.

V gene TRBV7-9 combines with J gene TRBJ2-7; tentative D call: TRBD2 (7 bases). CDR3 length: 14 residues. Between the trimmed V and J ends, which lost 10 bases and 4 bases, there was a span of 20 bases. CDR1 is SEHNR, CDR2 FQNEAQ, per germline (reference sequence). CDR3 sequence reads: CAIVNNRGAYEQYF. The CDR3 DNA is TGTGCCATCGTGAATAATCGGGGGGCGTACGAGCAGTACTTC.